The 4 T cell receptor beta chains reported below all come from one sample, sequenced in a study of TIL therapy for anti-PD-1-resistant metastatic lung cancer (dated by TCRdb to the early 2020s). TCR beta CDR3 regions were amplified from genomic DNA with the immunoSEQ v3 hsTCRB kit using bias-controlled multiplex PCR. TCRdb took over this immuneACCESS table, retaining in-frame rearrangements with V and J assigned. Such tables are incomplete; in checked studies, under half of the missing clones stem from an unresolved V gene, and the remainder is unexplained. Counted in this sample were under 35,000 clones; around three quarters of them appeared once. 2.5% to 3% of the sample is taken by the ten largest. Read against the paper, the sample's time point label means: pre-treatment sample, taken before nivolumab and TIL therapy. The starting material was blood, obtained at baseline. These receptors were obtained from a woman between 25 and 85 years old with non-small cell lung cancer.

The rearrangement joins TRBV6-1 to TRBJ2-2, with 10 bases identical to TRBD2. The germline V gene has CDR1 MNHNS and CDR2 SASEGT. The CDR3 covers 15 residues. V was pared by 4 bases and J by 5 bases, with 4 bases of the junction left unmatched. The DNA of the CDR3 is TGTGCCAGCAGTGGAGCGGGAGGGCCGACCGGGGAGCTGTTTTTT. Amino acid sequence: CASSGAGGPTGELFF.

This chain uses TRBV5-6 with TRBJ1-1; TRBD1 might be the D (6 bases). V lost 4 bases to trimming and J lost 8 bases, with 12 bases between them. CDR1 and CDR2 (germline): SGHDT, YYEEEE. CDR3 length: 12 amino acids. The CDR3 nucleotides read TGTGCCAGCAGCGAACAGGGACTCGAAGCTTTCTTT. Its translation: CASSEQGLEAFF.

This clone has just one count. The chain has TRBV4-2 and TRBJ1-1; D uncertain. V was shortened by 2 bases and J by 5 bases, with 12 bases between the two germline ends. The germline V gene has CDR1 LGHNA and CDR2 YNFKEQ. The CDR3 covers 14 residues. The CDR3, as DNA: TGTGCCAGCAGCCAACTCCAAGTGGCGACTGAAGCTTTCTTT. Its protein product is CASSQLQVATEAFF.

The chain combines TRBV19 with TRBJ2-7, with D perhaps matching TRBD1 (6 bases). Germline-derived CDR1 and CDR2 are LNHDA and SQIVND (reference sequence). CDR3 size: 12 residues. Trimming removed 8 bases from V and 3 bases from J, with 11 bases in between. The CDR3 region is CASADRSYEQYF. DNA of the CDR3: TGTGCCAGTGCTGACAGGAGCTACGAGCAGTACTTC.